This T cell receptor beta chain was retrieved from a study of cytomegalovirus exposure and HLA in healthy donors. About the research overall: Findings of an earlier analysis included roughly 110 million unique TCR beta sequences from roughly 180 million T cells.

PCR primers comprised 60 Vbeta and 13 Jbeta primers. Method: immunoSEQ multiplex PCR; TCRdb's copy keeps in-frame clones and lacks some. The table shows around 140,000 clones, with approximately 78% occurring only once. Concerning this clone itself: Its cognate antigen is unknown.

Study-wide results and limits: In all likelihood, a cluster of highly shared sequence variants was a sequencing artifact. Productive status was seen about 87% or about 30% of the time for most TCR beta V segments in an earlier analysis.

This clonotype was sampled from a woman between 50 and 59 years old in good health and CMV-seropositive. Sequenced: PBMCs.

This CDR3 is CASRTRTFSNQPQHF. As DNA, the CDR3 is TGTGCCAGCAGGACCAGGACTTTTAGCAATCAGCCCCAGCATTTT. The chain links TRBV28 to TRBJ1-5, with no clear D. V was clipped by 6 bases and J by 0 bases, with 12 bases between them. The CDR3 extends over 15 amino acids. Germline V gene sequence: CDR1 MDHEN, CDR2 SYDVKM.